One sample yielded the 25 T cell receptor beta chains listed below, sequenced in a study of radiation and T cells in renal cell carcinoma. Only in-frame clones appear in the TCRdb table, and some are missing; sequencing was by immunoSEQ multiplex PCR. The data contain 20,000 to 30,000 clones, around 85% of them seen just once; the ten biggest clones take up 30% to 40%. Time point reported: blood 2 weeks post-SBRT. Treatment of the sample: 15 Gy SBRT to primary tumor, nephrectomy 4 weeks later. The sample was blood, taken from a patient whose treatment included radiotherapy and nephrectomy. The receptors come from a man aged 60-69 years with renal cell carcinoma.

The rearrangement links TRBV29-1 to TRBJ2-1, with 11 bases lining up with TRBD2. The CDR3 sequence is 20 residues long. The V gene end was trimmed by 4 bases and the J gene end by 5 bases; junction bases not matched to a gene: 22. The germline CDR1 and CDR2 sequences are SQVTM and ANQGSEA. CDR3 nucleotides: TGCAGCGTTGTCGTCAGGGGGTATAGGTTTGCTAGCGGGAGGAACAATGAGCAGTTCTTC. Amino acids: CSVVVRGYRFASGRNNEQFF.

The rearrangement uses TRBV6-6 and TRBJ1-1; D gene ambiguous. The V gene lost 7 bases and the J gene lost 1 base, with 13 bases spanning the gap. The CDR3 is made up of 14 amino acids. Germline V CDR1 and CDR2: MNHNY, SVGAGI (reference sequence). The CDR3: CASNPTAGNTEAFF. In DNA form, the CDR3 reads TGTGCCAGCAACCCCACCGCAGGGAACACTGAAGCTTTCTTT.

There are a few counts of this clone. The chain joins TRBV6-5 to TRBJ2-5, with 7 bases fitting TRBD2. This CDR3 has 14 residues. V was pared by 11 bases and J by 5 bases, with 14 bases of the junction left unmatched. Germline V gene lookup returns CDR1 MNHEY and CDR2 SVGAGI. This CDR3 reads CASRVPGGSETQYF. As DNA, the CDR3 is TGTGCCTCCCGGGTACCGGGGGGTAGTGAGACCCAGTACTTC.

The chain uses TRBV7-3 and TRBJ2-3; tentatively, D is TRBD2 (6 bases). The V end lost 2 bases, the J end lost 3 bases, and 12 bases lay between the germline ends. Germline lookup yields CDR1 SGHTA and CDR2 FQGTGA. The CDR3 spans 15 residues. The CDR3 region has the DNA TGTGCCAGCAGCTTAGACGGGAGCGGGACAGATACGCAGTATTTT. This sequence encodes CASSLDGSGTDTQYF.

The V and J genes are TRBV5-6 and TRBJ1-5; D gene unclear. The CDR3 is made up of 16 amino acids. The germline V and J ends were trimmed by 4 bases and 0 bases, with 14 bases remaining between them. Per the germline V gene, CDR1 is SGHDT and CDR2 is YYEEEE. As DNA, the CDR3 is TGTGCCAGCAGCCCCGCCCGGGGAATTAGCAATCAGCCCCAGCATTTT. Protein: CASSPARGISNQPQHF.

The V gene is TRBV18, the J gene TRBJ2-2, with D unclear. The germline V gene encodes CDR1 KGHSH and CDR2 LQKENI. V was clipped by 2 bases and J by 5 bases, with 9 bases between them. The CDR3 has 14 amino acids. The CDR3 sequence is CASSPSITTGELFF. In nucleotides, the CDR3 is TGTGCCAGCTCACCATCGATAACTACCGGGGAGCTGTTTTTT.

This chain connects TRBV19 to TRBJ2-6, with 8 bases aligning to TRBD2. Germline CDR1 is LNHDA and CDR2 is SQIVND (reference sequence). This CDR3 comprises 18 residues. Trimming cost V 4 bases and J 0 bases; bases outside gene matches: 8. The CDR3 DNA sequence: TGTGCCAGTAGTAAGGTTAGCGGGGCCAACTCTGGGGCCAACGTCCTGACTTTC. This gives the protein CASSKVSGANSGANVLTF.

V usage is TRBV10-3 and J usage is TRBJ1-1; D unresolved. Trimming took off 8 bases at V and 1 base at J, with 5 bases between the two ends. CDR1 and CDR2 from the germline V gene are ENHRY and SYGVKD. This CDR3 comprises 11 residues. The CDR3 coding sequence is TGTGCCATCCGGGAGAACACTGAAGCTTTCTTT. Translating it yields CAIRENTEAFF.

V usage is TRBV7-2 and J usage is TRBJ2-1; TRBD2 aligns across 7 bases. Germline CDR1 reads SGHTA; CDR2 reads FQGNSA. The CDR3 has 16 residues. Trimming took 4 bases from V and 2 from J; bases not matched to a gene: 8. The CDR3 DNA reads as TGTGCCAGCAGCTCCTTTCCTAGCGGCCCCTACAATGAGCAGTTCTTC. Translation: CASSSFPSGPYNEQFF.

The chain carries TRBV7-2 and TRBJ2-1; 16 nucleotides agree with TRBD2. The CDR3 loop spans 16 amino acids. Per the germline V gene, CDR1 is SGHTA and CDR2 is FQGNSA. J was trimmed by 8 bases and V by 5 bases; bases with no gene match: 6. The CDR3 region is CASSLEGTSGRDEQFF. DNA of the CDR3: TGTGCCAGCAGCCTAGAGGGGACTAGCGGGAGGGATGAGCAGTTCTTC.

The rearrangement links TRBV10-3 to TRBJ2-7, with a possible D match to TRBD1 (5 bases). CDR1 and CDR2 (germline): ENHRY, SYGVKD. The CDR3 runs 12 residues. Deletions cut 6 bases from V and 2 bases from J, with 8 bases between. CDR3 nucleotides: TGTGCCATCAGCGACAGAACCTACGAGCAGTACTTC. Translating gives CAISDRTYEQYF.

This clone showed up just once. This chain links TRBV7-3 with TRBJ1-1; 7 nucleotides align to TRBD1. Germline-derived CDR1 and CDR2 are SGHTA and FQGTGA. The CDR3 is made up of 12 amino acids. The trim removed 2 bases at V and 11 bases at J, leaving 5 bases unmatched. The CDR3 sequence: CASSLGDSRAFF. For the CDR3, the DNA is TGTGCCAGCAGCTTAGGGGACAGTCGGGCTTTCTTT.

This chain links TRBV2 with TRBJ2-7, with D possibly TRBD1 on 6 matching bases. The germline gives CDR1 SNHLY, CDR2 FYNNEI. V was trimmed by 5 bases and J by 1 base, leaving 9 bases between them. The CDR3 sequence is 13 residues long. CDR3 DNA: TGTGCCAGCAGTTTCGGACAGTCCTACGAGCAGTACTTC. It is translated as CASSFGQSYEQYF.

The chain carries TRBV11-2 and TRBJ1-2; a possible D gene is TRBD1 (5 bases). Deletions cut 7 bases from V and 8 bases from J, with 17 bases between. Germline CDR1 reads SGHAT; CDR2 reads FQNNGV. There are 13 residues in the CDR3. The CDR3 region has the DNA TGTGCCAGCACCAGGACGGGACGCATGGGCTACACCTTC. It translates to CASTRTGRMGYTF. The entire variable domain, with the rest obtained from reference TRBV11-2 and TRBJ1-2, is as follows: EAGVAQSPRYKIIEKRQSVAFWCNPISGHATLYWYQQILGQGPKLLIQFQNNGVVDDSQLPKDRFSAERLKGVDSTLKIQPAKLEDSAVYLCASTRTGRMGYTFGSGTRLTVV.

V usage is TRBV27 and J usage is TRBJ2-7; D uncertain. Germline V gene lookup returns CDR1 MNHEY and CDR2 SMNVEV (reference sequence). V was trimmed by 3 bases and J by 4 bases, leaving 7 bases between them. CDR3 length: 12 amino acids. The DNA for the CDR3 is TGTGCCAGCAGTTTTGGGGAATACGAGCAGTACTTC. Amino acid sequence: CASSFGEYEQYF.

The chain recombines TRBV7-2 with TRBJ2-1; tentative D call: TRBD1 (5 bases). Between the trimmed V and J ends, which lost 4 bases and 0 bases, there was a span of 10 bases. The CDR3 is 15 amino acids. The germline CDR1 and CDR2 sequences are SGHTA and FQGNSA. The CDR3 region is CASSSRQSSYNEQFF. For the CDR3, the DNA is TGTGCCAGCAGCTCTCGACAGAGCTCCTACAATGAGCAGTTCTTC.

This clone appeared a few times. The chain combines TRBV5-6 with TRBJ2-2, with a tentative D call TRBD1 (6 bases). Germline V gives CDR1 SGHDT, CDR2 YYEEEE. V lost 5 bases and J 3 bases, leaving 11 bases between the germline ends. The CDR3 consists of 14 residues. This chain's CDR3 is CASRQGEYTGELFF. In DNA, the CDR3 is TGTGCCAGCAGACAGGGCGAGTACACCGGGGAGCTGTTTTTT.

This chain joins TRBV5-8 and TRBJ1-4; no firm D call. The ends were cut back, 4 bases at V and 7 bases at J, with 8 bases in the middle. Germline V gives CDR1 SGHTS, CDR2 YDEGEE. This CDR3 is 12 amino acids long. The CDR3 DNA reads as TGTGCCAGCAGCCCCCGGATTGAAAAACTGTTTTTT. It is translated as CASSPRIEKLFF.

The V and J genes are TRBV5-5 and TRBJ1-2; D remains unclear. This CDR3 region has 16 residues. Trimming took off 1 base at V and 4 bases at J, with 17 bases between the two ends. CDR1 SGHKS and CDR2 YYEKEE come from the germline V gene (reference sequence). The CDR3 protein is CASSLLRPLTTYGYTF. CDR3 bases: TGTGCCAGCAGCTTGTTGAGACCCCTGACCACCTATGGCTACACCTTC. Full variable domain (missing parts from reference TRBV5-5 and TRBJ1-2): DAGVTQSPTHLIKTRGQQVTLRCSPISGHKSVSWYQQVLGQGPQFIFQYYEKEERGRGNFPDRFSARQFPNYSSELNVNALLLGDSALYLCASSLLRPLTTYGYTFGSGTRLTVV.

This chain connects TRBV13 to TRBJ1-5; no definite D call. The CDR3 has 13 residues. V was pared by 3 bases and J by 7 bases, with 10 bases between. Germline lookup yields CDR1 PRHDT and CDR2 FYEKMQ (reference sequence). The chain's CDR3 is CASSLAGGQPQHF. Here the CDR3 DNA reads TGTGCCAGCAGCTTGGCTGGTGGACAGCCCCAGCATTTT.

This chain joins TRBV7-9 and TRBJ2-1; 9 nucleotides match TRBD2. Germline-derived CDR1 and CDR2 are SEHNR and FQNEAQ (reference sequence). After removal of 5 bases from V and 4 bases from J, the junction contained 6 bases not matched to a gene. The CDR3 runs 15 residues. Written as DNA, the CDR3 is TGTGCCAGCAGCAGACTAGCGGACCTTTACAATGAGCAGTTCTTC. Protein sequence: CASSRLADLYNEQFF.

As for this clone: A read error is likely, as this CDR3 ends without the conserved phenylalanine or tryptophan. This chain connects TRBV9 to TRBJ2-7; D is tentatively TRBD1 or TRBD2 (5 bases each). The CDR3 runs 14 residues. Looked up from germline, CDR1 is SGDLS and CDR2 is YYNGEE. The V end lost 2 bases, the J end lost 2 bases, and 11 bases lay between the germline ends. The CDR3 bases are TGTGCCAGCAGCGTGGGGACGGGGCCCTACGAGCAGTACCTC. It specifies CASSVGTGPYEQYL.

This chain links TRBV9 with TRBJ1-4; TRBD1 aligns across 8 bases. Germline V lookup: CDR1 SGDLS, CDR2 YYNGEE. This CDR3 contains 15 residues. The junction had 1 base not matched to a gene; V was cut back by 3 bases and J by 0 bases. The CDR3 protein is CASSDRGATNEKLFF. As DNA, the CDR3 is TGTGCCAGCAGCGACAGGGGGGCAACTAATGAAAAACTGTTTTTT.

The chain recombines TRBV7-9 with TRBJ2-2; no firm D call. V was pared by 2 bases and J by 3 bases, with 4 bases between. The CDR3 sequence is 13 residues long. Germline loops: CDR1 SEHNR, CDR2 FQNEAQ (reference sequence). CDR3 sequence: CASSLRYTGELFF. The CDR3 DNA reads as TGTGCCAGCAGCTTAAGGTACACCGGGGAGCTGTTTTTT.

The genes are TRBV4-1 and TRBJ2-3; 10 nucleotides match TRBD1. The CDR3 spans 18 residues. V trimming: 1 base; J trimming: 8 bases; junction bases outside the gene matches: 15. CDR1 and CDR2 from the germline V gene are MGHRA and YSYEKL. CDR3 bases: TGCGCCAGCAGCCAAGCCCCGGCCGGGACAGGGGCACAGGGTACGCAGTATTTT. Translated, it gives CASSQAPAGTGAQGTQYF.